This T cell receptor beta chain emerged from a study of cytomegalovirus exposure and HLA in healthy donors. Study-level results: The study labeled 164 TCR beta chains cytomegalovirus-associated.

This CDR3 is built from 14 residues. The germline V gene has CDR1 ENHRY and CDR2 SYGVKD. With 6 bases clipped from V and 4 bases from J, the junction kept 5 bases outside the gene matches. This clone was counted only a few times. Antigen specificity is unknown. The protocol was immunoSEQ multiplex PCR, while the TCRdb copy is restricted to in-frame clones and leaves out a portion. This repertoire shows a few hundred thousand clones, 80% to 85% found once; its top ten account for 11% to 15%. The rearrangement joins TRBV10-3 to TRBJ2-5; the match to TRBD1 covers 10 bases. The sequence derives from a woman in her 30s in good health and CMV-seropositive. Sequencing was done on a sample of PBMCs. CDR3 sequence reads: CAISGRDRGETQYF. CDR3 coding DNA: TGTGCCATCAGCGGGAGGGACAGGGGAGAGACCCAGTACTTC.